These 23 T cell receptor beta chains came from one sample sequenced in a study of CXCR3-negative and CXCR3-positive naive CD8 T cells (dated by TCRdb to between 2018 and 2021). The sequencing machine was a NextSeq 550. The Human TCR Profiling Kit (MiLaboratory) was used to prepare UMI-labeled 5' RACE TRB cDNA libraries. TCRdb reanalyzed the reads, keeping one entry per CDR3 protein sequence and omitting DNA. The sample table records under 150,000 distinct CDR3 sequences. 0.4% to 0.5% of the sample belongs to the ten largest clones. Their antigens are not known. Results and caveats for the whole study, not just this receptor: TRB CDR3s from CXCR3-positive naive cells showed higher hydrophobicity (lower Kidera factor 4), lower energy, and higher strength and volume indices than CXCR3-negative naive cells.

Sequenced sample: naive CXCR3+ CD8+ T cells from blood. The cell subset or site label corresponds to: CD45RO-CCR7+CD27+CD95- naive CD8+ T cells expressing CXCR3 (TNR3+). These TCRs come from a human donor in good health. Some clones in this sample may be carry-over from other donors' samples.

The chain combines TRBV9 with TRBJ2-1; TCRdb's D gene call, TRBD2, goes unchecked for lack of DNA. The germline V gene has CDR1 SGDLS and CDR2 YYNGEE. The CDR3 is 19 amino acids. The CDR3 loop is CASSPRRETSASSYNEQFF.

The chain joins TRBV12-3 or TRBV12-4 to TRBJ2-7; TCRdb selects TRBD1, and the lack of DNA leaves this call unchecked. This CDR3 region has 12 residues. CDR3: CASSQGPGEQYF.

This chain uses TRBV18 with TRBJ2-3. The CDR3 length is 15 residues. Looked up from germline, CDR1 is KGHSH and CDR2 is LQKENI. The CDR3: CASSPSASYTDTQYF.

CDR3 residues: CASIPSGANVLTF. This sequence joins TRBV7-9 and TRBJ2-6. The CDR3 is made up of 13 amino acids. The germline gives CDR1 SEHNR, CDR2 FQNEAQ (reference sequence).

The chain combines TRBV18 with TRBJ2-1; absent DNA, TCRdb's TRBD2 call cannot be checked. The CDR3 extends over 16 amino acids. Germline-derived CDR1 and CDR2 are KGHSH and LQKENI. CDR3 in amino acids: CASSATGTSGSNEQFF.

The rearrangement uses TRBV6-1 and TRBJ2-5; with no DNA, the TCRdb D assignment of TRBD1 cannot be verified. The CDR3 has 16 residues. Germline assignment: CDR1 MNHNS and CDR2 SASEGT. CDR3 loop: CASSEERWTGRETQYF.

The gene calls are TRBV18 and TRBJ2-7; the TRBD1 assignment by TCRdb is unverifiable without DNA. The CDR3 totals 14 residues. In germline, CDR1 is KGHSH, CDR2 LQKENI. The CDR3 is CASSPSGTGLEQYF.

The rearrangement links TRBV5-6 to TRBJ1-3; the TRBD1 assignment by TCRdb is unverifiable without DNA. The germline V gene has CDR1 SGHDT and CDR2 YYEEEE. The CDR3 length is 15 residues. The CDR3: CASSQGRYSGNTIYF.

V gene TRBV29-1 combines with J gene TRBJ2-1. Per germline, CDR1 SQVTM and CDR2 ANQGSEA. This CDR3 comprises 14 residues. CDR3: CSVEEAVEYNEQFF.

The V gene is TRBV12-3 or TRBV12-4, the J gene TRBJ2-5. The CDR3 extends over 12 amino acids. CDR3 region: CASSFYRETQYF.

The chain joins TRBV28 to TRBJ2-1; TCRdb names TRBD2, which stays unverified in the absence of DNA. CDR1 MDHEN and CDR2 SYDVKM come from the germline V gene. The CDR3 sequence is 14 residues long. CDR3 amino acids: CASRLAGGYNEQFF.

V usage is TRBV7-7 and J usage is TRBJ2-3. The V gene's germline CDR1 is SSHAT and CDR2 FNYEAQ (reference sequence). The CDR3 runs to 15 residues. The CDR3: CASSSGSTSTDTQYF.

The J gene is TRBJ2-3, the V gene TRBV7-8; TCRdb designates TRBD1, a call that cannot be tested without DNA. Germline CDR1 SGHVS, CDR2 FQNEAQ. The CDR3 consists of 14 residues. The chain's CDR3 is CASSSEARADTQYF.

This chain uses TRBV12-3 or TRBV12-4 with TRBJ2-7; lacking DNA, the TRBD2 call made by TCRdb goes unchecked. The CDR3 has 14 residues. The CDR3 is CASSPDYLTYEQYF.

The chain joins TRBV20-1 to TRBJ2-5; lacking DNA, the TRBD2 call made by TCRdb goes unchecked. The CDR3 is made up of 14 amino acids. Germline loops: CDR1 DFQATT, CDR2 SNEGSKA (reference sequence). The CDR3 loop is CSASMGRAQETQYF.

The J gene is TRBJ2-7, the V gene TRBV29-1; as DNA is missing, the TRBD1 call by TCRdb cannot be tested. Germline CDR1 SQVTM, CDR2 ANQGSEA. The CDR3 totals 13 residues. The CDR3 loop reads CSVQTGSGYEQYF.

V is TRBV12-3 or TRBV12-4 and J is TRBJ1-1; there is no DNA to check the TCRdb D call of TRBD1. The CDR3 spans 13 residues. The CDR3 here is CASSLPQDREAFF.

The chain couples TRBV27 to TRBJ2-1; TCRdb picks TRBD1, but there is no DNA to check that call. The CDR3 runs to 14 residues. Germline-derived CDR1 and CDR2 are MNHEY and SMNVEV (reference sequence). The CDR3 protein is CASSWAIGYNEQFF.

The genes are TRBV3-1 and TRBJ2-2. The CDR3 runs 14 residues. Germline V gene sequence: CDR1 LGHDT, CDR2 YNNKEL (reference sequence). The CDR3 protein is CASSQDGNTGELFF.

This chain joins TRBV12-3 or TRBV12-4 and TRBJ2-7. This CDR3 has 13 residues. CDR3 protein: CASTLFRQDEQYF.

V gene TRBV24-1 combines with J gene TRBJ2-1; the D call from TCRdb, TRBD1, cannot be confirmed without DNA. Germline V gene data show CDR1 as KGHDR and CDR2 as SFDVKD. This CDR3 contains 17 residues. CDR3 region: CATSDWGSGQSYNEQFF.

The chain is built from TRBV7-2 and TRBJ2-7; the D call from TCRdb, TRBD1, cannot be confirmed without DNA. In germline, CDR1 is SGHTA, CDR2 FQGNSA. The CDR3 runs 13 residues. This CDR3 is CASSSPMDYEQYF.

This rearrangement joins TRBV20-1 to TRBJ2-6; absent DNA, TCRdb's TRBD2 call cannot be checked. Germline CDR1 DFQATT, CDR2 SNEGSKA (reference sequence). The CDR3 spans 15 residues. This chain's CDR3 is CSARDPASGANVLTF.